The sample holds a few counts of the clone carrying this T cell receptor (beta chain). Antigen: not known. Germline V gene lookup returns CDR1 SGHNT and CDR2 YYREEE (reference sequence). The CDR3 covers 12 residues. Trimming stripped 5 bases from V and 3 bases from J, with 8 bases between. Both 60 Vbeta primers and 13 Jbeta primers went into the PCR. The data were produced by immunoSEQ multiplex PCR, yet TCRdb's version contains in-frame clones alone and is incomplete. This table holds about 120,000 clones, more than 60% found once. This sample is part of a study of cytomegalovirus exposure and HLA in healthy donors. Points from the study as a whole: Some segments of the V type, notably TRBV6-2 and TRBV6-3, were excluded as indistinguishable. Earlier analysis found most TCR beta V segments productive about 87% or about 30% of the time. Fewer N-insertions (relative to the approximately 700-donor mean) were reportedly seen in an Asian-associated ancestry cluster in a later analysis.

This sequence originates from a woman aged 45-65 years in good health and CMV-seropositive. The sample comprised PBMCs. This chain uses TRBV5-4 with TRBJ1-1; D unresolved. CDR3: CASSSRDTEAFF. In DNA, the CDR3 is TGTGCCAGCAGTTCTCGGGACACTGAAGCTTTCTTT.